This T cell receptor beta chain appears in the sequencing data of a study of radiotherapy plus CTLA-4 blockade in lung cancer. Sequencing was performed with immunoSEQ multiplex PCR; in TCRdb, only in-frame clones are kept and a portion is missing. This sample carries about 50,000 clones, approximately 70% of them seen once, and the ten largest clones take 3% to 4.5%. Comment on this clone: Its antigen is currently unknown.

Points from the study as a whole: Early blood T cell clone dynamics reportedly forecast response best, with interferon-beta. In blood, after radiotherapy plus ipilimumab, tumor-derived TCR clones expanded.

Trimming took off 5 bases at V and 0 bases at J, with 11 bases between the two ends. The V gene's germline CDR1 is SEHNR and CDR2 FQNEAQ (reference sequence). This CDR3 region has 15 residues. Those with chemo-refractory metastatic non-small-cell lung cancer were treated with focal radiation combined with CTLA-4 blockade using ipilimumab. The chain joins TRBV7-9 to TRBJ1-3, with D unresolved. Sequencing used peripheral blood, obtained from a patient treated with radiotherapy plus ipilimumab. This receptor was taken from a human donor with non-small cell lung cancer who had a complete response to radiotherapy plus ipilimumab. CDR3 in DNA: TGTGCCAGCAGCCACAACCTGTTCTCTGGAAACACCATATATTTT. Amino acid sequence: CASSHNLFSGNTIYF.